This T cell receptor (beta chain) was identified during a study of naive and memory T cell subsets. Many counts were recorded for this clonotype. Alpha and beta libraries were amplified separately from the second PCR onward. CMV status came from CD4+ IFNgamma after overnight CMV lysate stimulation. The beta constant-region primer was an equimolar mix of two oligonucleotides covering TRBC1 and TRBC2. Nested alpha and beta constant-region primers with the SP2 primer drove four PCR rounds on ligated cDNA. Using its own MiXCR run on the UMI-ligation and nested PCR reads, TCRdb lists one record per CDR3 protein. The data contain more than 4,000 distinct CDR3 sequences, around 7.2% of them singletons. The sequencing input was CD4+ TEMRA cells from blood. Subset here: effector memory re-expressing CD45RA, CD45RA+ CD27-. This sequence originates from a human donor in good health.

CDR3 residues: CATSQAAGSNQPQHF. CDR3 sequence (DNA): TGTGCCACCAGTCAGGCGGCAGGTAGCAATCAGCCCCAGCATTTT. This chain connects TRBV24-1 to TRBJ1-5, with D hard to call. V lost 6 bases to trimming and J lost 0 bases, with 11 bases between them. CDR3 length equals 15 residues. Germline CDR1 and CDR2: KGHDR and SFDVKD.